This TCR beta chain originates from a study of blood T cell repertoires in COVID-19. The authors' processing: Researchers report that nucleated cell counts were estimated from reference gene primer amplification. Assay used: immunoSEQ multiplex PCR; TCRdb lists only in-frame clones, some missing. V and J calls plus clone size are reproduced from that table; the DNA served to infer D and trimming. The profile shows around 94,000 clones, 80% of them singletons. The trim removed 3 bases at V and 6 bases at J, leaving 10 bases unmatched. Germline V gene data show CDR1 as MDHEN and CDR2 as SYDVKM. The CDR3 has 16 amino acids.

The receptor comes from a human donor in a cohort sampled during active COVID-19. The sample was peripheral blood. The genes are TRBV28 and TRBJ2-1; 8 bases agree with TRBD2. DNA of the CDR3: TGTGCCAGCAGTTTCCGTTTAGCGGGATTTGGCAATGAGCAGTTCTTC. Its translation: CASSFRLAGFGNEQFF.